The entry that follows covers one T cell receptor beta chain sequence. Sequencing used immunoSEQ multiplex PCR; TCRdb keeps in-frame clones, though not all of them. The sample records about 130,000 clones, roughly 83% being singletons. The source of the sample is a study of PD-L1 blockade in urothelial cancer. Time point reported: peripheral blood 6 weeks after treatment start. Sequenced here: PBMCs, sampled around atezolizumab (anti-PD-L1) treatment. The receptor was isolated from a man between 50 and 59 years old with urothelial cancer.

The DNA for the CDR3 is TGTGCCACCAGCAGCTCGGAGATAGCGGCATACAATGAGCAGTTCTTC. This codes for CATSSSEIAAYNEQFF. This chain joins TRBV15 and TRBJ2-1; the D gene is possibly TRBD2 (6 bases). The germline V gene encodes CDR1 LNHNV and CDR2 YYDKDF (reference sequence). CDR3 size: 16 residues. Trimming removed 3 bases from V and 4 bases from J, with 16 bases in between.